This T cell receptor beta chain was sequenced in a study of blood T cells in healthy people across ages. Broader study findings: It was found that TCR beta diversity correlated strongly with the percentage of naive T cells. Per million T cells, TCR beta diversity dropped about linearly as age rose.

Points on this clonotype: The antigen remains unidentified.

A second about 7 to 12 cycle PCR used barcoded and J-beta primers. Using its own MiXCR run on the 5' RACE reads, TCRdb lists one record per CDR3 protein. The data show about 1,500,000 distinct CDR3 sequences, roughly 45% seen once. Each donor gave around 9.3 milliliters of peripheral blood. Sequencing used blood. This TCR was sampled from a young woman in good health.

Here the CDR3 DNA reads TGTGCCATCAGTCGACAGGGGGGGTCCTACAATGAGCAGTTCTTC. It is translated as CAISRQGGSYNEQFF. The chain has TRBV10-3 and TRBJ2-1, with 9 bases aligning to TRBD1. CDR1 is ENHRY, CDR2 SYGVKD, per germline. J gave up 1 base and V 5 bases, and 3 bases lay outside the gene matches. This CDR3 has 15 amino acids.